This T cell receptor (beta chain) was found in a study of tumor and adjacent non-tumor tissue in lung cancer. About the research overall: Aged about 31 to 80 years, patients included fewer than 11 men and 5 women with stage I to III disease. Study findings and constraints: TCR diversity was significantly greater in tumor than normal lung tissue. Patients with more diverse tumor TCRs had worse survival.

This clonotype showed up many times. As yet, its antigen is unknown. The template was RNA from unsorted bulk tissue. Deletions cut 3 bases from V and 9 bases from J, with 6 bases between. The CDR3 runs to 11 residues. The germline V gene has CDR1 MDHEN and CDR2 SYDVKM. The library came from three nested PCR rounds adapted from ARM-PCR protocols. TCRdb analysed the multiplex PCR reads with MiXCR anew, one entry per CDR3 protein. The sample yields under 150,000 distinct CDR3 sequences, around 61% seen once. Sequencing was carried out using lung tumor tissue. The V gene is TRBV28, the J gene TRBJ2-1; TRBD2 might be the D (6 bases). The receptor was isolated from a man aged 55-75 years with small cell lung cancer. The CDR3 DNA follows: TGTGCCAGCAGTTTCGGGGGTGAGCAGTTCTTC. It translates to CASSFGGEQFF.